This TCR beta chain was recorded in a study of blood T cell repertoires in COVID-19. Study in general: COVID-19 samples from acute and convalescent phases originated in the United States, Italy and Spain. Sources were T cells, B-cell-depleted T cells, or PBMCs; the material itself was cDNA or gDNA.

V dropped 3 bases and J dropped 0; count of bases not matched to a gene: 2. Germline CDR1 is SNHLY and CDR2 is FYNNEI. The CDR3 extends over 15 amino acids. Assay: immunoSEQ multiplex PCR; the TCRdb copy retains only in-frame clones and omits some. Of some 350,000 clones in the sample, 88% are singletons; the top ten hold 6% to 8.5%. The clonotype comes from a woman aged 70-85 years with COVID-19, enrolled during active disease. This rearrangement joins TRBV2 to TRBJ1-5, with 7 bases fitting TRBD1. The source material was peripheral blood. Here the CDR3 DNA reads TGTGCCAGCAGTGACCGACAGGGTAGCAATCAGCCCCAGCATTTT. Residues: CASSDRQGSNQPQHF.